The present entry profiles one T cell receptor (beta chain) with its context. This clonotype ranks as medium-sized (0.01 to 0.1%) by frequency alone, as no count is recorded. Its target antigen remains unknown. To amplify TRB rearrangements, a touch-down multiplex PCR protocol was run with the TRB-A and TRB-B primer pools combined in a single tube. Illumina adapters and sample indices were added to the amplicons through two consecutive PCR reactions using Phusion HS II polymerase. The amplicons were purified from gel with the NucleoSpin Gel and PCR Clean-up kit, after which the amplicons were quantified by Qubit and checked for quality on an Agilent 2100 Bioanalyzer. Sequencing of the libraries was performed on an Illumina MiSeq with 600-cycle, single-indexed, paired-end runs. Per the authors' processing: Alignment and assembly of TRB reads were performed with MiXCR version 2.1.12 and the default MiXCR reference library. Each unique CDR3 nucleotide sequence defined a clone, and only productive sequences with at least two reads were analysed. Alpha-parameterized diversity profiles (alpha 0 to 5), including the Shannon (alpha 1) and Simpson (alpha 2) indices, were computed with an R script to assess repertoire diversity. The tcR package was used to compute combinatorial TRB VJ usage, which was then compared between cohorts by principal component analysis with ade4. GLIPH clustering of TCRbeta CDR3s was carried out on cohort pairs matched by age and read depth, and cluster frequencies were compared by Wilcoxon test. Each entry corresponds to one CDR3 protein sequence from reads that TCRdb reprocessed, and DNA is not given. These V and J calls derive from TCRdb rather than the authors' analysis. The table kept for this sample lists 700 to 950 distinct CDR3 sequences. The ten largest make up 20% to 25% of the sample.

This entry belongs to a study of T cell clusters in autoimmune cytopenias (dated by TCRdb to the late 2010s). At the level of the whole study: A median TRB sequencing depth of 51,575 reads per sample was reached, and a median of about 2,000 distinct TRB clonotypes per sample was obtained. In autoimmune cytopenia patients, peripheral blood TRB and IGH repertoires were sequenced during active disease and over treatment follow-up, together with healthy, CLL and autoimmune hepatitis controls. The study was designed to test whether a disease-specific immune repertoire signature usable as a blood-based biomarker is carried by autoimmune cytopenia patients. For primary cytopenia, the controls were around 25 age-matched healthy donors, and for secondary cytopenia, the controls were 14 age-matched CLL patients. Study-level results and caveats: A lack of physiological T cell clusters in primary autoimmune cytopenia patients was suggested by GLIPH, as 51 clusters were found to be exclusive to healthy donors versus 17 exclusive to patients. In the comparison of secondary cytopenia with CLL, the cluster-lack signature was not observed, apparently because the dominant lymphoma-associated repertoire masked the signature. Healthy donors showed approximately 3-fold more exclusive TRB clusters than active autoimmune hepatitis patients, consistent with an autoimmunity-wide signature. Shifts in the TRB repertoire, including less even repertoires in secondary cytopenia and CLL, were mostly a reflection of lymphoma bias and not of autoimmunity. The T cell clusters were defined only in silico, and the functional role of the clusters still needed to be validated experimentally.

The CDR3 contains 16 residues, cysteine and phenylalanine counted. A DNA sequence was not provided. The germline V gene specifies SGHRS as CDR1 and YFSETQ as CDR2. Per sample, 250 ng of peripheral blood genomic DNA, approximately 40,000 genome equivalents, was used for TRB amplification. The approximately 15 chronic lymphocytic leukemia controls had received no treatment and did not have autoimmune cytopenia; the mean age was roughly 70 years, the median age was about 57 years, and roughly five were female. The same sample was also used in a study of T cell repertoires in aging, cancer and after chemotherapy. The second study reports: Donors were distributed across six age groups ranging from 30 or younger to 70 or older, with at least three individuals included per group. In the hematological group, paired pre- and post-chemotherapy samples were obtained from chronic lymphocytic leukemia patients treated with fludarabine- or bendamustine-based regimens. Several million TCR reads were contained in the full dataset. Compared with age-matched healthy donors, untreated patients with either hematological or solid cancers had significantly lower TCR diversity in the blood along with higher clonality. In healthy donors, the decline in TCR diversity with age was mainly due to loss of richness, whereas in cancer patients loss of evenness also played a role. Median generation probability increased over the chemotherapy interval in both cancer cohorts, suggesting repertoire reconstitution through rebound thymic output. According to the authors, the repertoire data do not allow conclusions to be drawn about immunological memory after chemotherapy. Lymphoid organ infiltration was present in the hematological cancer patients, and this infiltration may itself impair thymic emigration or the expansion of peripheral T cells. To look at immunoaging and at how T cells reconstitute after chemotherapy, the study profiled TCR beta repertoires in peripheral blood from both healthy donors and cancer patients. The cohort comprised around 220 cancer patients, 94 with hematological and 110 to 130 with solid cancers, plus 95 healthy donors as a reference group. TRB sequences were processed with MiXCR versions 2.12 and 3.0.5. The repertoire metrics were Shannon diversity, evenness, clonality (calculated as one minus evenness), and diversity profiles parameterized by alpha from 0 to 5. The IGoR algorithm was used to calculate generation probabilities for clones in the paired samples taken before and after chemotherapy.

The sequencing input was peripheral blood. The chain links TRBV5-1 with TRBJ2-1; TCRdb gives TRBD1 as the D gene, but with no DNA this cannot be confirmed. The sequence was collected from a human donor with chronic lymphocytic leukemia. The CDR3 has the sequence CASSFTGTGMVNEQFF.